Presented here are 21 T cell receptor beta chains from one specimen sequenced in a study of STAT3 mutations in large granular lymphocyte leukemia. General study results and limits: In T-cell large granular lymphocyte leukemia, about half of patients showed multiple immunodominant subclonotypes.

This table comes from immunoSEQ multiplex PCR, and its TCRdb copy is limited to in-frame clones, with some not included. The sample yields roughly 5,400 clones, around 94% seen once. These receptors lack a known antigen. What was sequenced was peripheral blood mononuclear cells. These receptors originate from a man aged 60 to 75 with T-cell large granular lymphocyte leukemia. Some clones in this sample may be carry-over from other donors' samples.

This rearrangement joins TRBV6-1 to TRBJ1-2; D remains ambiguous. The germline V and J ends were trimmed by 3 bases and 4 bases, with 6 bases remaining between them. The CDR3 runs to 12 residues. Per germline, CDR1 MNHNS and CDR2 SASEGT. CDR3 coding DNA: TGTGCCAGCAGTGAGACGTTCTATGGCTACACCTTC. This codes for CASSETFYGYTF.

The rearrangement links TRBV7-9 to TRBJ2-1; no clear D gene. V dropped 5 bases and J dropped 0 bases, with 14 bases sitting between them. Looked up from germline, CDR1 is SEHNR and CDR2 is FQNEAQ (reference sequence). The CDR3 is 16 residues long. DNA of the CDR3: TGTGCCAGCAGCCAGAAATACTCGAGCTCCTACAATGAGCAGTTCTTC. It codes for CASSQKYSSSYNEQFF.

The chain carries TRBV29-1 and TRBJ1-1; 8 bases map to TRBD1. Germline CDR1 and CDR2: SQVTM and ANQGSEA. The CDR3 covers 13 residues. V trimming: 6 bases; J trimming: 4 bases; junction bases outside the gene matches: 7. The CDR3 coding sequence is TGCAGCGTAAGCAGGGGGCGCGTCACTGAAGCTTTCTTT. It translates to CSVSRGRVTEAFF.

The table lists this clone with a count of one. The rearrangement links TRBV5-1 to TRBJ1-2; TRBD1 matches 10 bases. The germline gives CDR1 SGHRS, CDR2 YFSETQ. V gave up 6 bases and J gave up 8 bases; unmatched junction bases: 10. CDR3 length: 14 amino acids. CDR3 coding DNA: TGCGCCAGCACCTGGGACAGGGGAGATCGGGGCTACACCTTC. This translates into CASTWDRGDRGYTF.

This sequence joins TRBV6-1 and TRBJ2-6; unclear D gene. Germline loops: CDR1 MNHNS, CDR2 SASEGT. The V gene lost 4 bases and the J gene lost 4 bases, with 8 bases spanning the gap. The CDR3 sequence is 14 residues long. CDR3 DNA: TGTGCCAGCAGTGCCGGTCTGGGGGCCAACGTCCTGACTTTC. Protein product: CASSAGLGANVLTF.

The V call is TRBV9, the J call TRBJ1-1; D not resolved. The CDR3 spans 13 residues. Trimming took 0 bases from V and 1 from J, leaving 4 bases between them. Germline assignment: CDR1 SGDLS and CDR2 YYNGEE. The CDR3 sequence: CASSVEGNTEAFF. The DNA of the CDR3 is TGTGCCAGCAGCGTAGAGGGGAACACTGAAGCTTTCTTT.

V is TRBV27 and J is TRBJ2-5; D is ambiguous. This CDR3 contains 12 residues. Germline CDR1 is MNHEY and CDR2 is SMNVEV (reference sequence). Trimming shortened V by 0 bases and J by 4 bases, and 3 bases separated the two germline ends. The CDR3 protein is CASSLSGETQYF. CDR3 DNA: TGTGCCAGCAGTTTATCGGGAGAGACCCAGTACTTC.

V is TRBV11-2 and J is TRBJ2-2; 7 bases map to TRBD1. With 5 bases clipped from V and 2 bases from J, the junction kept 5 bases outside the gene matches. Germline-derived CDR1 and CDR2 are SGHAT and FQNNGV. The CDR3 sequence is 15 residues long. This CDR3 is CASSLGTANTGELFF. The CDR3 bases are TGTGCCAGCAGCCTGGGGACAGCTAACACCGGGGAGCTGTTTTTT.

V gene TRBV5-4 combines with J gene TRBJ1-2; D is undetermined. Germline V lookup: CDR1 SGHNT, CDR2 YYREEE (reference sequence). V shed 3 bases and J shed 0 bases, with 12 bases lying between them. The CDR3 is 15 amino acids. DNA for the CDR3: TGTGCCAGCAGCTCGCGCACAGTCTCTAACTATGGCTACACCTTC. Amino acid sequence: CASSSRTVSNYGYTF.

The CDR3 reads CASSLAASGGNEQFF. CDR3 nucleotides: TGTGCCAGCAGCTTAGCGGCTAGCGGGGGCAATGAGCAGTTCTTC. V and J are TRBV7-8 and TRBJ2-1; 10 bases align to TRBD2. In germline, CDR1 is SGHVS, CDR2 FQNEAQ. The CDR3 sequence is 15 residues long. J lost 6 bases, V lost 0 bases, and 2 bases had no gene match.

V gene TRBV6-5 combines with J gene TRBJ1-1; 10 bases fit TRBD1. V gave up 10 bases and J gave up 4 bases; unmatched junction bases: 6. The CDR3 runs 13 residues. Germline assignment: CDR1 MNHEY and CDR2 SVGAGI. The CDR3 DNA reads TGTGCCACAGACAGGGGGCGAGGCACTGAAGCTTTCTTT. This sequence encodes CATDRGRGTEAFF.

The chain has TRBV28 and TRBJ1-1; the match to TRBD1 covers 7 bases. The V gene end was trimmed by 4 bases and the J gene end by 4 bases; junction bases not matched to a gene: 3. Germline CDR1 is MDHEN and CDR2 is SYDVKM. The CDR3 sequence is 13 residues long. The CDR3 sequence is CASSSGTATEAFF. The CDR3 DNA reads TGTGCCAGCAGTTCAGGGACAGCCACTGAAGCTTTCTTT.

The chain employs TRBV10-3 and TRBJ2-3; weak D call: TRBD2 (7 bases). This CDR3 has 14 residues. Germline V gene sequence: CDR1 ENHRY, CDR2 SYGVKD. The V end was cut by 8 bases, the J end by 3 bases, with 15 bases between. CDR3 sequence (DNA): TGTGCCATCTCCGGGGGGCGCGGGACAGATACGCAGTATTTT. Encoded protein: CAISGGRGTDTQYF.

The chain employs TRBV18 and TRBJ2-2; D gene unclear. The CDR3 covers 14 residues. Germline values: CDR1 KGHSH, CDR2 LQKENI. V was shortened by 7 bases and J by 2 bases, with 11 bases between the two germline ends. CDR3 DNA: TGTGCCAGCTTTCCTGGCTCCAACACCGGGGAGCTGTTTTTT. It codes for CASFPGSNTGELFF.

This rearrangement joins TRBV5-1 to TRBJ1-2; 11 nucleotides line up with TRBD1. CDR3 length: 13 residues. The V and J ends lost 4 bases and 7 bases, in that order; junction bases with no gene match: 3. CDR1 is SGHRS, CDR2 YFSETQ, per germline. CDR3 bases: TGCGCCAGCAGCGGACAGGGGGCAAGTGGCTACACCTTC. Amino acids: CASSGQGASGYTF.

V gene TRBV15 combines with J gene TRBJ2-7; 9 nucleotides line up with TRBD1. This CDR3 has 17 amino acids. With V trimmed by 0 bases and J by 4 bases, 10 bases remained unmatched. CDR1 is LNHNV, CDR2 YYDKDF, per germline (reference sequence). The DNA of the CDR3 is TGTGCCACCAGCAGAGATACACAGGGGGCAGTTCGGTACGAGCAGTACTTC. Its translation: CATSRDTQGAVRYEQYF.

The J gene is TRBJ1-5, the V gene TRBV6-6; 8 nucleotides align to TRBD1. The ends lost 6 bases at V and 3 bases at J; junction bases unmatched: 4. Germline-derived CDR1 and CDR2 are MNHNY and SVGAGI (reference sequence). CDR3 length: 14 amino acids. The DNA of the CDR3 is TGTGCCAGCAGACTGACAGGGGACAATCAGCCCCAGCATTTT. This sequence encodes CASRLTGDNQPQHF.

In DNA form, the CDR3 reads TGTGCCAGCCGAACCGGGTACACTGAAGCTTTCTTT. Its protein is CASRTGYTEAFF. The chain couples TRBV28 to TRBJ1-1; no definite D call. The CDR3 length is 12 residues. The germline gives CDR1 MDHEN, CDR2 SYDVKM. V lost 8 bases and J 3 bases, leaving 10 bases between the germline ends.

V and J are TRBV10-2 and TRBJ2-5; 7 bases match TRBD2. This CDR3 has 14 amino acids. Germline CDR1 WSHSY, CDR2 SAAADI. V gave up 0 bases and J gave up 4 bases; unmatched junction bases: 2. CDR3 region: CASSESGEGETQYF. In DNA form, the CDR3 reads TGCGCCAGCAGTGAGTCCGGGGAGGGAGAGACCCAGTACTTC.

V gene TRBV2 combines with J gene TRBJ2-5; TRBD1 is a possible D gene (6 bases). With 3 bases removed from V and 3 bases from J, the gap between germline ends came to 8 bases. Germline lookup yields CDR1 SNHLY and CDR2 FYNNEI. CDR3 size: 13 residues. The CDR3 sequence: CASSDTGKETQYF. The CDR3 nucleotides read TGTGCCAGCAGTGATACAGGGAAAGAGACCCAGTACTTC.

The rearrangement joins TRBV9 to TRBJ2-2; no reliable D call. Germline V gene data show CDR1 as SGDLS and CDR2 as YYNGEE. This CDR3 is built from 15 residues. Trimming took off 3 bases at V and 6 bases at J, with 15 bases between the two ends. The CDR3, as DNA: TGTGCCAGCAGCGGAGCCGTTGGAGTGGCCGGGGAGCTGTTTTTT. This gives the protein CASSGAVGVAGELFF.